The 7 T cell receptor beta chains below come from one sample, sequenced in a study of long-term antiretroviral therapy in people with HIV. immunoSEQ v3.0 was run at survey level. Profiling relied on immunoSEQ multiplex PCR, and the TCRdb table lists in-frame clones only, not all of them. The sample holds 10,000 to 15,000 clones, 79% seen once. Sequenced material: unsorted PBMCs, taken 0.8 years before starting antiretroviral therapy. All receptors derive from a woman in her 40s with HIV.

The table lists this clone with a few counts. This rearrangement joins TRBV6-6 to TRBJ2-3; D perhaps matches TRBD2 (5 bases). Trimming removed 6 bases at V and 2 bases at J, with 12 bases between. CDR1 and CDR2 (germline): MNHNY, SVGAGI (reference sequence). The CDR3 extends over 14 amino acids. CDR3 sequence (DNA): TGTGCCAGCAGGCGCGGAGGAGACACAGATACGCAGTATTTT. This encodes CASRRGGDTDTQYF.

This clone came up a few times. This rearrangement joins TRBV2 to TRBJ1-5; no reliable D call. The ends were cut back, 8 bases at V and 0 bases at J, with 14 bases in the middle. The CDR3 runs to 15 residues. Germline assignment: CDR1 SNHLY and CDR2 FYNNEI. CDR3 coding DNA: TGTGCCAGCTCTCCGGGCGGTTATAGCAATCAGCCCCAGCATTTT. It is translated as CASSPGGYSNQPQHF.

This clone was counted between two and nine times. This chain uses TRBV7-8 with TRBJ2-7; possibly TRBD2 for D (6 bases). Trimming stripped 4 bases from V and 4 bases from J, with 14 bases between. Germline assignment: CDR1 SGHVS and CDR2 FQNEAQ. The CDR3 is 14 amino acids. The CDR3 spells CASSSGLHGYEQYF. CDR3 DNA sequence: TGTGCCAGCAGCTCGGGACTCCACGGTTACGAGCAGTACTTC. The full variable domain, with the rest looked up from reference TRBV7-8 and TRBJ2-7, is GAGVSQSPRYKVAKRGQDVALRCDPISGHVSLFWYQQALGQGPEFLTYFQNEAQLDKSGLPSDRFFAERPEGSVSTLKIQRTQQEDSAVYLCASSSGLHGYEQYFGPGTRLTVT.

The gene calls are TRBV28 and TRBJ2-7; D ambiguous. Germline V CDR1 and CDR2: MDHEN, SYDVKM. This CDR3 is 11 amino acids long. The V end was cut by 3 bases, the J end by 3 bases, with 3 bases between. The CDR3 is CASSLHYEQYF. CDR3 sequence (DNA): TGTGCCAGCAGTTTGCACTACGAGCAGTACTTC.

The gene calls are TRBV9 and TRBJ2-2, with 8 bases matching TRBD2. Germline CDR1 SGDLS, CDR2 YYNGEE. CDR3 length: 16 residues. Unmatched junction bases numbered 4, after V lost 0 bases and J lost 3 bases. The CDR3, as DNA: TGTGCCAGCAGCGTAGCGCTAGCGGGCCACACCGGGGAGCTGTTTTTT. It specifies CASSVALAGHTGELFF.

This chain joins TRBV28 and TRBJ2-1, with D possibly being TRBD2 (5 bases). The V end was cut by 5 bases, the J end by 0 bases, with 17 bases between. The CDR3 is made up of 17 amino acids. The germline V gene has CDR1 MDHEN and CDR2 SYDVKM. CDR3 DNA: TGTGCCAGCAGTACCGCCCTAGCCGTTAGCTCCTACAATGAGCAGTTCTTC. Its translation: CASSTALAVSSYNEQFF.

The rearrangement links TRBV2 to TRBJ2-5; D is undetermined. The germline gives CDR1 SNHLY, CDR2 FYNNEI. This CDR3 comprises 16 residues. Trimming pared 3 bases from V and 5 bases from J, leaving 19 bases between. CDR3 protein: CASSDWVAGASETQYF. CDR3 in DNA: TGTGCCAGCAGTGACTGGGTGGCAGGAGCATCGGAGACCCAGTACTTC.